This T cell receptor (beta chain) was obtained from a study of spatial heterogeneity in lung cancer. Study-level information: Available follow-up PBMC samples, collected a median of about 24 months post-resection, were sequenced. The average count in raw reads for each unique TCR and UMI combination exceeded 9.5 appearances.

TCR cDNA molecules were tagged individually, and each one carried a unique molecular identifier. In TCRdb, the 5' RACE reads were re-called with MiXCR into one record per CDR3 protein. The repertoire holds 95,000 to 130,000 distinct CDR3 sequences, with 12% as singletons. Time point of the sample: blood at routine non-recurrence follow-up after resection. Unsorted whole RNA from tumor, nontumor lung or frozen PBMC underwent sequencing. The clonotype originates from a male donor with early-stage non-small cell lung cancer. The sequencing used PBMCs, collected at follow-up.

The CDR3 sequence: CSAFDRDFPGNTIYF. CDR3 nucleotide sequence: TGCAGTGCCTTCGACAGGGATTTCCCTGGAAACACCATATATTTT. This chain joins TRBV20-1 and TRBJ1-3, with 7 bases aligning to TRBD1. This CDR3 comprises 15 residues. Trimming took 6 bases from V and 2 from J; bases not matched to a gene: 10. Germline V CDR1 and CDR2: DFQATT, SNEGSKA (reference sequence).